These 22 T cell receptor beta chains came from one sample sequenced in a study of blood T cells in healthy people across ages. Through a sample-barcoded 5' primer and a J-beta primer mix, a second PCR was run for roughly 6 to 11 cycles. TCRdb independently ran MiXCR on the 5' RACE reads; one entry per CDR3 protein. The sample comprises 1.2 million to 1.5 million distinct CDR3 sequences, 42% of which are singletons, and 6.5% to 10% rests with the top ten. The source material was blood. These receptors all stem from a woman aged 18-35 years in good health.

This sequence joins TRBV12-3 or TRBV12-4 and TRBJ2-4; D assignment may be TRBD1 or TRBD2 (6 bases each). V was pared by 6 bases and J by 3 bases, with 12 bases between. The CDR3 has 14 residues. For the CDR3, the DNA is TGTGCCAGCAGCCTGGGGGGCGGCAAAAACATTCAGTACTTC. Its translation: CASSLGGGKNIQYF.

This clonotype was detected a few times. The chain joins TRBV3-1 to TRBJ2-5, with 10 bases lining up with TRBD2. The CDR3 has 18 amino acids. Germline CDR1 is LGHDT and CDR2 is YNNKEL (reference sequence). J gave up 5 bases and V 2 bases, and 14 bases lay outside the gene matches. CDR3 amino acids: CASSQYGSKAGGQETQYF. Here the CDR3 DNA reads TGTGCCAGCAGCCAATATGGGTCCAAAGCGGGAGGGCAGGAGACCCAGTACTTC.

Turning to this clonotype: Its ends do not fully match the called genes, so a read error is possible. V gene TRBV10-3 combines with J gene TRBJ2-3; 13 bases are a match to TRBD2. CDR1 and CDR2 from the germline V gene are ENHRY and SYGVKD. This CDR3 spans 16 amino acids. The DNA for the CDR3 is TGTGCCATCAATGAGGGACTAGCGGGGTTTCAGGATACGCAGTATTTT. Its translation: CAINEGLAGFQDTQYF.

The chain is built from TRBV9 and TRBJ2-1; 8 nucleotides agree with TRBD2. There are 15 residues in the CDR3. The V and J ends lost 7 bases and 2 bases, in that order; junction bases with no gene match: 8. Germline V gives CDR1 SGDLS, CDR2 YYNGEE. The CDR3 DNA sequence: TGTGCCAGCCAAACTAGCGGAGGCCCCTACAATGAGCAGTTCTTC. This translates into CASQTSGGPYNEQFF.

This clonotype was detected only once. The rearrangement joins TRBV24-1 to TRBJ2-3; tentative D call: TRBD1 (6 bases). The CDR3 sequence is 16 residues long. From germline, CDR1 is KGHDR and CDR2 SFDVKD. The ends were cut back, 4 bases at V and 0 bases at J, with 13 bases in the middle. The CDR3 sequence: CATSDARQASTDTQYF. The CDR3 DNA follows: TGTGCCACCAGTGACGCCCGACAGGCCAGCACAGATACGCAGTATTTT.

The chain couples TRBV27 to TRBJ2-1; weak D call: TRBD2 (6 bases). CDR1 and CDR2 (germline): MNHEY, SMNVEV (reference sequence). V lost 6 bases to trimming and J lost 6 bases, with 15 bases between them. The CDR3 length is 14 residues. CDR3 bases: TGTGCCAGCAGACCGCCGGGACTGATCAATGAGCAGTTCTTC. Its protein product is CASRPPGLINEQFF.

The chain carries TRBV3-1 and TRBJ1-2, with 8 positions matching TRBD1. This CDR3 contains 17 residues. The V segment lost 1 base and the J segment 5 bases; nucleotides outside the gene matches: 12. Germline-derived CDR1 and CDR2 are LGHDT and YNNKEL (reference sequence). CDR3 loop: CASSQALSGGGTYGYTF. CDR3 coding DNA: TGTGCCAGCAGCCAAGCGTTGTCAGGGGGCGGTACATATGGCTACACCTTC.

This chain links TRBV6-5 with TRBJ2-7; 9 nucleotides align to TRBD2. The V segment lost 5 bases and the J segment 7 bases; nucleotides outside the gene matches: 12. Germline CDR1 and CDR2: MNHEY and SVGAGI. CDR3 length: 15 amino acids. The CDR3 coding sequence is TGTGCCAGCAGTACGACTAGCGGACGGGGGGATGAGCAGTACTTC. Encoded protein: CASSTTSGRGDEQYF.

This chain joins TRBV2 and TRBJ2-5, with D tentatively TRBD1 (5 bases). V lost 6 bases, J lost 1 base, and 6 bases lay in between. This CDR3 contains 12 residues. In germline, CDR1 is SNHLY, CDR2 FYNNEI. CDR3 nucleotide sequence: TGTGCCAGCAGGACAGTCCAAGAGACCCAGTACTTC. Residues: CASRTVQETQYF.

The CDR3 DNA sequence: TGTGCCAGCAGCGTTGGGGCGGGTTATCAGCCCCAGCATTTT. This gives the protein CASSVGAGYQPQHF. This chain links TRBV5-5 with TRBJ1-5; weak D call: TRBD1 (5 bases). This CDR3 is 14 amino acids long. Trimming pared 4 bases from V and 5 bases from J, leaving 13 bases between. Germline assignment: CDR1 SGHKS and CDR2 YYEKEE (reference sequence).

The rearrangement uses TRBV5-5 and TRBJ2-5; tentatively, D is TRBD1 (5 bases). Trimming removed 0 bases from V and 5 bases from J, with 20 bases in between. CDR3 length equals 17 residues. Germline V gene lookup returns CDR1 SGHKS and CDR2 YYEKEE (reference sequence). In DNA form, the CDR3 reads TGTGCCAGCAGCTTGGGAGCCCGGCAGGGATTGACTGAGACCCAGTACTTC. Translation: CASSLGARQGLTETQYF.

The chain has TRBV3-1 and TRBJ1-6, with D unresolved. Deletions cut 0 bases from V and 10 bases from J, with 13 bases between. Per the germline V gene, CDR1 is LGHDT and CDR2 is YNNKEL (reference sequence). There are 15 residues in the CDR3. The CDR3 sequence is CASSQDRSRDSPLHF. CDR3 DNA: TGTGCCAGCAGCCAAGATCGCAGCAGAGACTCACCCCTCCACTTT. The whole variable domain, filled in from reference TRBV3-1 and TRBJ1-6, reads DTAVSQTPKYLVTQMGNDKSIKCEQNLGHDTMYWYKQDSKKFLKIMFSYNNKELIINETVPNRFSPKSPDKAHLNLHINSLELGDSAVYFCASSQDRSRDSPLHFGNGTRLTVT.

This sequence joins TRBV27 and TRBJ1-5, with D unclear. The CDR3 has 12 amino acids. Trimming shortened V by 6 bases and J by 5 bases, and 8 bases separated the two germline ends. Germline-derived CDR1 and CDR2 are MNHEY and SMNVEV (reference sequence). The DNA for the CDR3 is TGTGCCAGCAGGCGTGGTGATCAGCCCCAGCATTTT. It is translated as CASRRGDQPQHF.

The rearrangement uses TRBV5-1 and TRBJ2-2; 9 bases match TRBD2. The CDR3 is made up of 18 amino acids. V shed 0 bases, J shed 4 bases, and the junction held 10 bases outside the gene matches. Germline V gene sequence: CDR1 SGHRS, CDR2 YFSETQ. CDR3 protein: CASSLEGLAYKGTGELFF. CDR3 DNA: TGCGCCAGCAGCTTGGAGGGACTAGCCTATAAGGGCACCGGGGAGCTGTTTTTT.

This clonotype turned up a few times. This chain connects TRBV11-3 to TRBJ2-2; D is perhaps TRBD2 (5 bases). Germline CDR1 SGHNT, CDR2 YENEEA. Trimming pared 4 bases from V and 0 bases from J, leaving 12 bases between. The CDR3 totals 16 residues. The DNA for the CDR3 is TGTGCCAGCAGCTGGGCGGGCCAATCGAACACCGGGGAGCTGTTTTTT. Encoded protein: CASSWAGQSNTGELFF.

The chain uses TRBV7-9 and TRBJ2-7; D is perhaps TRBD1 (5 bases). The V and J ends lost 5 bases and 2 bases respectively, with 7 bases between them. Germline V gives CDR1 SEHNR, CDR2 FQNEAQ (reference sequence). The CDR3 extends over 12 amino acids. Written as DNA, the CDR3 is TGTGCCAGCAGCGACAGTACCTACGAGCAGTACTTC. Amino acids: CASSDSTYEQYF.

The chain combines TRBV15 with TRBJ2-2; D might be TRBD2 (5 bases). CDR1 is LNHNV and CDR2 is YYDKDF in the germline V gene (reference sequence). This CDR3 contains 14 residues. Trimming shortened V by 1 base and J by 6 bases, and 9 bases separated the two germline ends. The CDR3 region is CATSRGGRPGELFF. The CDR3 coding sequence is TGTGCCACCAGCAGAGGAGGGCGGCCCGGGGAGCTGTTTTTT.

The chain couples TRBV15 to TRBJ2-3; D gene ambiguous. With 0 bases removed from V and 4 bases from J, the gap between germline ends came to 8 bases. Germline CDR1 is LNHNV and CDR2 is YYDKDF (reference sequence). CDR3 length: 14 residues. DNA of the CDR3: TGTGCCACCAGCAGAGAATACAGTTCAGATACGCAGTATTTT. It is translated as CATSREYSSDTQYF.

This clonotype was picked up a small number of times. The CDR3 sequence: CASSPGTSGRFEQFF. DNA for the CDR3: TGTGCCAGCAGTCCCGGGACTAGCGGGAGGTTTGAGCAGTTCTTC. This rearrangement joins TRBV12-3 or TRBV12-4 to TRBJ2-1; TRBD2 matches at 15 bases. The CDR3 covers 15 residues. V gave up 5 bases and J gave up 9 bases; unmatched junction bases: 5.

The chain recombines TRBV28 with TRBJ2-3; 8 bases line up with TRBD2. Germline CDR1 and CDR2: MDHEN and SYDVKM. The CDR3 has 15 residues. The V and J ends lost 6 bases and 4 bases, in that order; junction bases with no gene match: 9. CDR3 DNA sequence: TGTGCCAGCAGCCCCTCCGGGGGGGGGCCAGATACGCAGTATTTT. This sequence encodes CASSPSGGGPDTQYF.

This clonotype was picked up a small number of times. This chain joins TRBV4-2 and TRBJ2-7; D possibly uses TRBD1 or TRBD2 (6 bases each). CDR1 and CDR2 from the germline V gene are LGHNA and YNFKEQ. The CDR3 is 16 amino acids. V was pared by 0 bases and J by 2 bases, with 14 bases between. Written as DNA, the CDR3 is TGTGCCAGCAGCCAAGAGGGGGTTGGGGGGCCCTACGAGCAGTACTTC. Amino acids: CASSQEGVGGPYEQYF.

The chain has TRBV28 and TRBJ2-5, with D tentatively TRBD1 or TRBD2 (5 bases each). The CDR3 is 14 amino acids. The germline CDR1 and CDR2 sequences are MDHEN and SYDVKM. The germline V and J ends were trimmed by 6 bases and 0 bases, with 11 bases remaining between them. The CDR3 bases are TGTGCCAGCAGAGGGGACGGACACCAAGAGACCCAGTACTTC. It encodes CASRGDGHQETQYF.